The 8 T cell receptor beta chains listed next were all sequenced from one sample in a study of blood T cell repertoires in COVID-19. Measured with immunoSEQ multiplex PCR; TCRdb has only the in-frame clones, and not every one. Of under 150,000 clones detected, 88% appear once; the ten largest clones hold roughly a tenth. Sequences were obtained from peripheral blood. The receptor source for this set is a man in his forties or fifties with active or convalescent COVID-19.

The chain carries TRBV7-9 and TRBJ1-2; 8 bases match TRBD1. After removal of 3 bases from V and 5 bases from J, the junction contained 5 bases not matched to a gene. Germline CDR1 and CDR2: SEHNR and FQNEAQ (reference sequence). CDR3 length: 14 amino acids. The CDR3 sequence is CASSFPGGGYGYTF. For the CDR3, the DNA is TGTGCCAGCAGCTTTCCAGGGGGCGGATATGGCTACACCTTC.

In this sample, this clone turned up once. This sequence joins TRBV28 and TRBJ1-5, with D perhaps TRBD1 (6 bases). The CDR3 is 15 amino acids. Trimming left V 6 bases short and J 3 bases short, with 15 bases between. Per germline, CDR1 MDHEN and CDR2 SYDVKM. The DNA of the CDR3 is TGTGCCAGCAGGGACGGACAGAAAGCCAATCAGCCCCAGCATTTT. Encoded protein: CASRDGQKANQPQHF.

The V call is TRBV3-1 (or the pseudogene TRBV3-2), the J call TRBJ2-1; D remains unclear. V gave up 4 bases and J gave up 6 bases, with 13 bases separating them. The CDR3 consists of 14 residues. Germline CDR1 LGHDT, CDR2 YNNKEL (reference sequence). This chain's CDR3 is CASSLAFLSNEQFF. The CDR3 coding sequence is TGTGCCAGCAGCCTCGCTTTTTTGAGCAATGAGCAGTTCTTC.

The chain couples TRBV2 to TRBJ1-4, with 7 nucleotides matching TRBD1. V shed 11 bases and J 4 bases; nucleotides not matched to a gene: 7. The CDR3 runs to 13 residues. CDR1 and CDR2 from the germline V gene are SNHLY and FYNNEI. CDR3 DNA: TGTGCCCGGGCAGGGGGAGATAATGAAAAACTGTTTTTT. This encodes CARAGGDNEKLFF.

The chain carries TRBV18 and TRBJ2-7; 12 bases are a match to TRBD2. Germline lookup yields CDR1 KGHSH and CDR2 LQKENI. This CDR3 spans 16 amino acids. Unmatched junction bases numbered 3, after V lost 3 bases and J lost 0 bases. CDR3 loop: CASSPQTSGSSYEQYF. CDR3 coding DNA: TGTGCCAGCTCACCTCAGACTAGCGGGAGCTCCTACGAGCAGTACTTC.

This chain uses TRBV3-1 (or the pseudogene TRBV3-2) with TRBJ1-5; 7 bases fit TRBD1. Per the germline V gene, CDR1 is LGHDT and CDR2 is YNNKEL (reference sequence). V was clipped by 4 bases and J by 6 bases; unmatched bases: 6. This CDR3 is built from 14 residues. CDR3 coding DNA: TGTGCCAGCAGCCGCCGACAGGGCGGTCAGCCCCAGCATTTT. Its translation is CASSRRQGGQPQHF.

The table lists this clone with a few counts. The CDR3 sequence is CASSIVAGGGQPQHF. The DNA for the CDR3 is TGTGCCAGTAGTATAGTCGCAGGGGGTGGTCAGCCCCAGCATTTT. This rearrangement joins TRBV19 to TRBJ1-5; TRBD1 agrees at 7 bases. The CDR3 runs 15 residues. V shed 1 base and J 6 bases; nucleotides not matched to a gene: 6. CDR1 and CDR2 (germline): LNHDA, SQIVND (reference sequence). The whole variable domain, remainder taken from reference TRBV19 and TRBJ1-5, is DGGITQSPKYLFRKEGQNVTLSCEQNLNHDAMYWYRQDPGQGLRLIYYSQIVNDFQKGDIAEGYSVSREKKESFPLTVTSAQKNPTAFYLCASSIVAGGGQPQHFGDGTRLSIL.

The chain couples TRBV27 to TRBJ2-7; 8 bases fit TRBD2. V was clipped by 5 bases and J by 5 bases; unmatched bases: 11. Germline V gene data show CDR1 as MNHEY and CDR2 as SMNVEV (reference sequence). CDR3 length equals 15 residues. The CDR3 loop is CASSPRAGVSDEQYF. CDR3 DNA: TGTGCCAGCAGTCCACGAGCGGGAGTCTCTGACGAGCAGTACTTC.